A selection of T cell receptor beta chains follows, all from one sample in a study of T cell responses to AZD1222 COVID-19 vaccine. Measured with immunoSEQ multiplex PCR; TCRdb has only the in-frame clones, and not every one. Seen here are 150,000 or so clones, 80% to 90% observed once, and the top ten hold under 9.5%. The sequencing here drew on peripheral blood, taken on day 0 of AZD1222 vaccination. Receptors were obtained from an adult in good health. Each CDR3 is given with its conserved first and last residue. A D gene is named only where the DNA matches it firmly. Size values are once, few and many counts, or a class for expanded clones, and some rows have none.

v_call,j_call,clone_size,d_call,cdr3_aa,cdr3_nt
TRBV3-1/TRBV3-2,TRBJ2-5,once,NA,CASSQLVAVLETQYF,TGTGCCAGCAGCCAACTGGTAGCGGTGTTAGAGACCCAGTACTTC
TRBV19,TRBJ1-4,NA,NA,CASTPGDREEKLFF,TGTGCCAGTACTCCAGGGGATCGGGAGGAAAAACTGTTTTTT
TRBV10-3,TRBJ1-5,NA,NA,CAIKGSNQPQHF,TGTGCCATCAAGGGCAGTAATCAGCCCCAGCATTTT
TRBV7-2,TRBJ2-7,NA,TRBD2,CASSFSGVTYEQYF,TGTGCCAGCAGCTTCAGCGGGGTGACCTACGAGCAGTACTTC
TRBV7-9,TRBJ2-5,NA,NA,CASSLLAQETQYF,TGTGCCAGCAGCTTACTAGCGCAAGAGACCCAGTACTTC
TRBV24-1,TRBJ1-5,NA,NA,CATSDPRHGISSNQPQHF,TGTGCCACCAGTGACCCGAGACACGGGATCAGTAGCAATCAGCCCCAGCATTTT
TRBV7-8,TRBJ2-3,NA,NA,CASSSATDTQYF,TGTGCCAGCAGCTCAGCTACAGATACGCAGTATTTT
TRBV6-5,TRBJ2-3,NA,TRBD2,CASSYQAGARADTQYF,TGTGCCAGCAGTTACCAAGCGGGAGCACGCGCAGATACGCAGTATTTT
TRBV3-1/TRBV3-2,TRBJ2-5,NA,NA,CASSQPALETQYF,TGTGCCAGCAGCCAACCAGCGCTAGAGACCCAGTACTTC
TRBV4-2,TRBJ2-1,NA,NA,CASSQETTREQFF,TGTGCCAGCAGCCAAGAAACTACCCGTGAGCAGTTCTTC
TRBV30,TRBJ1-1,NA,NA,CAWSVTRGRTEAFF,TGTGCCTGGAGTGTAACAAGGGGCCGAACTGAAGCTTTCTTT
TRBV2,TRBJ2-4,NA,NA,CASTSGLLAKNIQYF,TGTGCCAGCACCAGCGGGTTACTAGCCAAAAACATTCAGTACTTC
TRBV6-1,TRBJ1-5,NA,NA,CASSEDELGTSGGRHQPQHF,TGTGCCAGCAGTGAAGATGAACTCGGGACATCGGGGGGTCGGCATCAGCCCCAGCATTTT
TRBV24-1,TRBJ2-5,NA,NA,CATSDGLNQETQYF,TGTGCCACCAGTGATGGACTTAACCAAGAGACCCAGTACTTC
TRBV3-1/TRBV3-2,TRBJ1-2,NA,TRBD1,CASSPGPSTWDSYGYTF,TGTGCCAGCAGCCCAGGGCCTTCAACGTGGGACAGCTATGGCTACACCTTC
TRBV30,TRBJ2-2,NA,NA,CAWSQVVTSSTGELFF,TGTGCCTGGAGTCAGGTGGTGACTAGTTCCACCGGGGAGCTGTTTTTT
TRBV18,TRBJ1-5,NA,TRBD1,CASSPTGQPNQPQHF,TGTGCCAGCTCACCCACGGGACAGCCCAATCAGCCCCAGCATTTT
TRBV25-1,TRBJ1-1,NA,TRBD1,CASSALGQGDTEAFF,TGTGCCAGCAGTGCCCTGGGCCAGGGGGACACTGAAGCTTTCTTT
TRBV7-9,TRBJ2-1,NA,TRBD2,CASSPRGGGSYANEQFF,TGTGCCAGCAGCCCCCGTGGGGGAGGGTCTTACGCCAATGAGCAGTTCTTC
TRBV7-9,TRBJ2-2,NA,TRBD1,CASSSQGATNTGELFF,TGTGCCAGCAGCTCACAGGGGGCCACGAACACCGGGGAGCTGTTTTTT
TRBV2,TRBJ1-1,NA,TRBD1,CASSVTSNEGARYTEAFF,TGTGCCAGCAGTGTAACGTCGAATGAGGGGGCGCGATACACTGAAGCTTTCTTT